A single sample gave rise to the 14 T cell receptor beta chains below, sequenced in a study of cytomegalovirus exposure and HLA in healthy donors. PCR involved 60 Vbeta and 13 Jbeta primers. Produced via immunoSEQ multiplex PCR; TCRdb's table is partial and in-frame only. Here the sample spans 200,000 to 250,000 clones, approximately 68% being singletons. Sequencing was performed on PBMCs. All receptors derive from a woman aged 25-40 years in good health and CMV-seronegative.

The chain links TRBV27 to TRBJ2-2; 8 nucleotides align to TRBD2. The germline V gene has CDR1 MNHEY and CDR2 SMNVEV (reference sequence). This CDR3 contains 17 residues. Trimming cost V 1 base and J 2 bases; bases outside gene matches: 6. CDR3 amino acids: CASSLYPGLGNTGELFF. The CDR3 DNA reads TGTGCCAGCAGTTTATATCCGGGACTAGGAAACACCGGGGAGCTGTTTTTT.

The rearrangement uses TRBV6-4 and TRBJ2-7, with 7 bases matching TRBD1. This CDR3 spans 16 amino acids. Per the germline V gene, CDR1 is MRHNA and CDR2 is SNTAGT. Trimming cost V 6 bases and J 1 base; bases outside gene matches: 12. CDR3 loop: CASRASDRVYSYEQYF. The CDR3 nucleotides read TGTGCCAGCAGAGCCAGCGACAGGGTATATTCCTACGAGCAGTACTTC.

V usage is TRBV6-5 and J usage is TRBJ2-5; D unresolved. Trimming pared 5 bases from V and 6 bases from J, leaving 7 bases between. This CDR3 comprises 11 residues. Germline lookup yields CDR1 MNHEY and CDR2 SVGAGI. CDR3 DNA: TGTGCCAGCAGTAACGGTCAGACCCAGTACTTC. Translation: CASSNGQTQYF.

As regards this clone: An end of the junction does not agree with germline; a read error may underlie this. DNA of the CDR3: TGCGACAGCAGCCAAGGTGGGACAGGGGGTATGAACACTGAAGCTTTCTTT. The encoded protein is CDSSQGGTGGMNTEAFF. This rearrangement joins TRBV4-1 to TRBJ1-1, with 11 positions matching TRBD1. This CDR3 has 17 amino acids. Germline CDR1 MGHRA, CDR2 YSYEKL.

As to this clone: At one end, the junction sequence differs from germline, possibly due to a read error. V usage is TRBV7-7 and J usage is TRBJ2-3, with D maybe TRBD2 (7 bases). The V gene's germline CDR1 is SSHAT and CDR2 FNYEAQ (reference sequence). The CDR3 extends over 15 amino acids. For the CDR3, the DNA is TGTGCTAGCAGCTTACGCGGGGGCCTCGCAGATACGCAGTATTTT. This encodes CASSLRGGLADTQYF.

This clone occurred a few times. The chain employs TRBV7-6 and TRBJ1-4; D not certain. CDR1 and CDR2 from the germline V gene are SGHVS and FNYEAQ. Trimming stripped 2 bases from V and 3 bases from J, with 13 bases between. The CDR3 runs 16 residues. The chain's CDR3 is CASSLTPVESNEKLFF. CDR3 coding DNA: TGTGCCAGCAGCTTAACCCCAGTGGAGTCTAATGAAAAACTGTTTTTT.

This clone showed up just a few times. This rearrangement joins TRBV6-6 to TRBJ2-1; D is unresolved. Trimming shortened V by 6 bases and J by 3 bases, and 6 bases separated the two germline ends. Looked up from germline, CDR1 is MNHNY and CDR2 is SVGAGI (reference sequence). The CDR3 is 12 amino acids. This CDR3 is CASSYHYNEQFF. CDR3 bases: TGTGCCAGCAGCTACCACTACAATGAGCAGTTCTTC.

The chain has TRBV6-1 and TRBJ1-4; 7 nucleotides agree with TRBD1. After removal of 3 bases from V and 3 bases from J, the junction contained 4 bases not matched to a gene. The length of the CDR3 is 15 residues. Germline assignment: CDR1 MNHNS and CDR2 SASEGT. CDR3 bases: TGTGCCAGCAGTGAGACAGGGCTCGCTAATGAAAAACTGTTTTTT. Amino acid sequence: CASSETGLANEKLFF.

This clone has a single count. CDR3 coding DNA: TGTGCCAGCAGTTGGGGGGGCGGGGCGACCTACAATGAGCAGTTCTTC. It yields the protein CASSWGGGATYNEQFF. This chain connects TRBV6-5 to TRBJ2-1; tentative D call: TRBD2 (7 bases). Germline V lookup: CDR1 MNHEY, CDR2 SVGAGI. CDR3 length: 16 residues. Trimming cost V 4 bases and J 2 bases, with 15 bases left between them.

V and J are TRBV6-6 and TRBJ2-7; no reliable D call. Trimming removed 0 bases from V and 5 bases from J, with 11 bases in between. This CDR3 comprises 14 residues. CDR1 is MNHNY and CDR2 is SVGAGI in the germline V gene (reference sequence). The CDR3 DNA reads as TGTGCCAGCAGTTACTCTTTCGAGTACGACGAGCAGTACTTC. It translates to CASSYSFEYDEQYF.

The V gene is TRBV10-2, the J gene TRBJ2-7; maybe TRBD2 (5 bases). Germline V gene sequence: CDR1 WSHSY, CDR2 SAAADI. CDR3 length: 15 residues. The ends were cut back, 5 bases at V and 4 bases at J, with 18 bases in the middle. DNA for the CDR3: TGCGCCAGCAGTACACGGGGTCACCTCTCATACGAGCAGTACTTC. Translation gives CASSTRGHLSYEQYF.

This clone has a handful of counts. The genes are TRBV9 and TRBJ1-1, with 11 bases that match TRBD1. Trimming cost V 2 bases and J 8 bases; bases outside gene matches: 5. Germline V CDR1 and CDR2: SGDLS, YYNGEE. The length of the CDR3 is 14 residues. The CDR3 DNA is TGTGCCAGCAGCGTGGGGACAGGGGGGGGCGAAGCTTTCTTT. This gives the protein CASSVGTGGGEAFF.

V is TRBV19 and J is TRBJ1-2, with 7 bases lining up with TRBD1. Per germline, CDR1 LNHDA and CDR2 SQIVND (reference sequence). The V and J ends lost 3 bases and 2 bases, in that order; junction bases with no gene match: 6. CDR3 length equals 15 residues. This CDR3 is CASSIMGQMNYGYTF. The CDR3, as DNA: TGTGCCAGTAGTATTATGGGACAGATGAACTATGGCTACACCTTC. Based on the CDR3 plus reference TRBV19 and TRBJ1-2, the full variable domain is DGGITQSPKYLFRKEGQNVTLSCEQNLNHDAMYWYRQDPGQGLRLIYYSQIVNDFQKGDIAEGYSVSREKKESFPLTVTSAQKNPTAFYLCASSIMGQMNYGYTFGSGTRLTVV.

The chain joins TRBV27 to TRBJ2-2, with 10 bases fitting TRBD2. The CDR3 contains 17 residues. Germline V gene sequence: CDR1 MNHEY, CDR2 SMNVEV (reference sequence). J gave up 7 bases and V 3 bases, and 11 bases lay outside the gene matches. CDR3 DNA sequence: TGTGCCAGCAGTTTTGGAAGGACTAGCGGTCTTATCGGGGAGCTGTTTTTT. Its protein product is CASSFGRTSGLIGELFF.